Following are 28 T cell receptor beta chains from one sample sequenced in a study of beta chain features in type 1 diabetes. Investigators reverse transcribed all isolated RNA, so they sequenced expressed TCRB transcripts. Sequenced by immunoSEQ multiplex PCR; TCRdb stores in-frame clones only, minus some. Altogether some 410,000 clones are present, about 10% being singletons, with the ten largest covering approximately 0.05%. The sequencing sample was made of naive CD4+ T cells from blood. The source of these receptors is a woman between 18 and 30 years old in good health.

The V gene is TRBV7-3, the J gene TRBJ2-2; no firm D call. This CDR3 spans 14 amino acids. V dropped 3 bases and J dropped 0 bases, with 5 bases sitting between them. Germline CDR1 reads SGHTA; CDR2 reads FQGTGA. The CDR3 region is CASSFGTNTGELFF. CDR3 DNA: TGTGCCAGCAGCTTTGGGACGAACACCGGGGAGCTGTTTTTT. The variable domain in full, with the rest retrieved from reference TRBV7-3 and TRBJ2-2, is GAGVSQTPSNKVTEKGKYVELRCDPISGHTALYWYRQSLGQGPEFLIYFQGTGAADDSGLPNDRFFAVRPEGSVSTLKIQRTERGDSAVYLCASSFGTNTGELFFGEGSRLTVL.

This clone showed up just a few times. The chain links TRBV9 to TRBJ1-2; 7 nucleotides agree with TRBD1. The V gene end was trimmed by 0 bases and the J gene end by 8 bases; junction bases not matched to a gene: 10. CDR3 length: 15 amino acids. Germline V CDR1 and CDR2: SGDLS, YYNGEE. CDR3 region: CASSVAPTGVSGYTF. Here the CDR3 DNA reads TGTGCCAGCAGCGTAGCACCTACAGGGGTGAGCGGCTACACCTTC.

V usage is TRBV28 and J usage is TRBJ2-1, with TRBD1 matching over 7 bases. CDR3 length equals 13 residues. Germline loops: CDR1 MDHEN, CDR2 SYDVKM. J was trimmed by 7 bases and V by 6 bases; bases with no gene match: 6. CDR3: CASRSGTANEQFF. Written as DNA, the CDR3 is TGTGCCAGCAGGTCCGGGACAGCAAATGAGCAGTTCTTC.

The chain is built from TRBV9 and TRBJ2-5, with TRBD2 matching over 7 bases. The CDR3 covers 15 residues. Unmatched junction bases numbered 9, after V lost 2 bases and J lost 5 bases. Germline V gives CDR1 SGDLS, CDR2 YYNGEE. The CDR3 is CASSVYAGVGETQYF. The CDR3 DNA sequence: TGTGCCAGCAGCGTTTATGCGGGAGTGGGGGAGACCCAGTACTTC.

This chain connects TRBV5-1 to TRBJ2-7; tentatively, D is TRBD2 (6 bases). Between the trimmed V and J ends, which lost 4 bases and 4 bases, there was a span of 15 bases. The germline gives CDR1 SGHRS, CDR2 YFSETQ. This CDR3 is 14 amino acids long. CDR3 amino acids: CASSPGVSVYEQYF. The CDR3 nucleotides are TGCGCCAGCAGCCCGGGGGTATCTGTGTACGAGCAGTACTTC.

This clone was observed a few times. The rearrangement joins TRBV7-2 to TRBJ2-5, with 13 nucleotides matching TRBD2. Germline CDR1 SGHTA, CDR2 FQGNSA. The V and J ends lost 3 bases and 4 bases, in that order; junction bases with no gene match: 5. The CDR3 runs to 16 residues. The DNA for the CDR3 is TGTGCCAGCAGCTTCCGGACTAGCGGGAGCGGAGAGACCCAGTACTTC. It specifies CASSFRTSGSGETQYF. Supplemented by reference TRBV7-2 and TRBJ2-5, the full variable domain reads GAGVSQSPSNKVTEKGKDVELRCDPISGHTALYWYRQSLGQGLEFLIYFQGNSAPDKSGLPSDRFSAERTGGSVSTLTIQRTQQEDSAVYLCASSFRTSGSGETQYFGPGTRLLVL.

In the case of this clone: The sample holds other DNA sequences that translate to the same CDR3. The chain employs TRBV5-1 and TRBJ2-5; D is undetermined. The CDR3 has 12 residues. Per germline, CDR1 SGHRS and CDR2 YFSETQ. The V end lost 2 bases, the J end lost 2 bases, and 4 bases lay between the germline ends. CDR3 sequence reads: CASSFEQETQYF. The CDR3 DNA follows: TGCGCCAGCAGCTTTGAACAAGAGACCCAGTACTTC.

The V call is TRBV7-2, the J call TRBJ2-5; possible D gene TRBD1, 5 bases. Trimming left V 0 bases short and J 4 bases short, with 9 bases between. Per the germline V gene, CDR1 is SGHTA and CDR2 is FQGNSA. The CDR3 is made up of 14 amino acids. CDR3 bases: TGTGCCAGCAGCTTAGCTGGGGCAGCAGAGACCCAGTACTTC. Translated: CASSLAGAAETQYF.

This chain joins TRBV28 and TRBJ2-2; 8 bases fit TRBD1. The germline V gene has CDR1 MDHEN and CDR2 SYDVKM. With V trimmed by 7 bases and J by 3 bases, 7 bases remained unmatched. There are 15 residues in the CDR3. CDR3 amino acids: CASITGTGHTGELFF. The CDR3, as DNA: TGTGCCAGCATCACCGGGACAGGTCACACCGGGGAGCTGTTTTTT.

This clone was found a few times. The sample contains more than one DNA sequence encoding this CDR3. This chain links TRBV7-2 with TRBJ2-5, with a weak D call TRBD2 (6 bases). CDR1 and CDR2 from the germline V gene are SGHTA and FQGNSA. The CDR3 spans 14 residues. Trimming pared 0 bases from V and 2 bases from J, leaving 7 bases between. CDR3 region: CASSLASGQETQYF. CDR3 DNA sequence: TGTGCCAGCAGCTTAGCTAGCGGACAAGAGACCCAGTACTTC.

This clone was counted between two and nine times. This chain uses TRBV30 with TRBJ1-5; D is undetermined. The germline CDR1 and CDR2 sequences are GTSNPN and SVGIG (reference sequence). This CDR3 contains 13 residues. The V end lost 1 base, the J end lost 6 bases, and 10 bases lay between the germline ends. This CDR3 is CAWSGRESQPQHF. DNA of the CDR3: TGTGCCTGGAGTGGTAGGGAGTCTCAGCCCCAGCATTTT.

CDR3 bases: TGTGCCAGCAGTTGGGACAGGGCTAATGAAAAACTGTTTTTT. Translated: CASSWDRANEKLFF. The V call is TRBV27, the J call TRBJ1-4, with 9 bases identical to TRBD1. The CDR3 contains 14 residues. V was pared by 4 bases and J by 3 bases, with 0 bases of the junction left unmatched. CDR1 is MNHEY, CDR2 SMNVEV, per germline (reference sequence).

The chain employs TRBV4-3 and TRBJ2-3; the D gene is possibly TRBD2 (6 bases). CDR1 is LGHNA, CDR2 YSLEER, per germline. The CDR3 length is 15 residues. Trimming cost V 4 bases and J 1 base, with 12 bases left between them. In DNA, the CDR3 is TGCGCCAGCAGCCTTCGGTCGGGGGGCACAGATACGCAGTATTTT. It yields the protein CASSLRSGGTDTQYF.

This clone came up a few times. This chain uses TRBV10-3 with TRBJ2-3, with 15 bases lining up with TRBD2. The CDR3 consists of 15 residues. Germline CDR1 reads ENHRY; CDR2 reads SYGVKD. After removal of 8 bases from V and 4 bases from J, the junction contained 4 bases not matched to a gene. Written as DNA, the CDR3 is TGTGCCATCTCCTGGACTAGCGGGGGGGCAGATACGCAGTATTTT. Amino acid sequence: CAISWTSGGADTQYF.

This clone was observed a few times. The gene calls are TRBV6-1 and TRBJ2-3; D call uncertain. The CDR3 extends over 12 amino acids. Per the germline V gene, CDR1 is MNHNS and CDR2 is SASEGT. Trimming shortened V by 3 bases and J by 2 bases, and 3 bases separated the two germline ends. CDR3 amino acids: CASSENTDTQYF. DNA for the CDR3: TGTGCCAGCAGTGAGAACACAGATACGCAGTATTTT.

As concerns this clone: Possible read error: a much larger clone is one base away. Distinct nucleotide sequences in the sample also encode this CDR3. The chain combines TRBV30 with TRBJ1-5, with D perhaps TRBD1 (6 bases). CDR3 length: 13 residues. The V gene's germline CDR1 is GTSNPN and CDR2 SVGIG (reference sequence). The V gene lost 1 base and the J gene lost 7 bases, with 11 bases spanning the gap. The CDR3 spells CAWSGTGSQPQHF. CDR3 coding DNA: TGTGCCTGGAGTGGCACAGGGAGCCAGCCCCAGCATTTT.

This clone was seen repeatedly, ten times or more. CDR3 region: CASSQDFGQGREQYV. The CDR3, as DNA: TGCGCCAGCAGCCAAGATTTTGGACAGGGTCGCGAGCAGTACGTC. The J gene is TRBJ2-7, the V gene TRBV4-1; 8 nucleotides align to TRBD1. This CDR3 is 15 amino acids long. From germline, CDR1 is MGHRA and CDR2 YSYEKL. V dropped 0 bases and J dropped 6; count of bases not matched to a gene: 7.

There are a few counts of this clone. J is TRBJ2-3 and V is TRBV30; TRBD2 matches 7 bases. CDR3 length: 14 residues. Trimming at V came to 4 bases and at J to 2 bases, leaving 6 bases not matched to a gene. The V gene's germline CDR1 is GTSNPN and CDR2 SVGIG (reference sequence). The CDR3 is CAWTSGRHTDTQYF. DNA of the CDR3: TGTGCCTGGACCTCCGGGAGGCACACAGATACGCAGTATTTT.

The chain links TRBV18 to TRBJ1-6; no clear D gene. The CDR3 has 13 amino acids. Germline values: CDR1 KGHSH, CDR2 LQKENI. The germline V and J ends were trimmed by 3 bases and 10 bases, with 10 bases remaining between them. In DNA, the CDR3 is TGTGCCAGCTCACCGGGGATCGGATCACCCCTCCACTTT. It is translated as CASSPGIGSPLHF.

This chain links TRBV2 with TRBJ1-4; D is perhaps TRBD1 (6 bases). The CDR3 runs 15 residues. In germline, CDR1 is SNHLY, CDR2 FYNNEI. Trimming shortened V by 6 bases and J by 4 bases, and 15 bases separated the two germline ends. The CDR3 here is CASRLHRVVNEKLFF. The CDR3 DNA sequence: TGTGCCAGCAGGTTACACAGGGTGGTTAATGAAAAACTGTTTTTT.

The chain uses TRBV28 and TRBJ2-4; the D call may be TRBD1 or TRBD2 (5 bases each). The germline CDR1 and CDR2 sequences are MDHEN and SYDVKM. This CDR3 has 16 amino acids. The ends were cut back, 3 bases at V and 6 bases at J, with 18 bases in the middle. Written as DNA, the CDR3 is TGTGCCAGCAGTTTGCGGGCAGGGTTTGGATTAAACATTCAGTACTTC. Translation gives CASSLRAGFGLNIQYF.

V gene TRBV27 combines with J gene TRBJ1-1; D possibly corresponds to TRBD1 (5 bases). Deletions cut 1 base from V and 4 bases from J, with 16 bases between. The CDR3 runs 16 residues. In germline, CDR1 is MNHEY, CDR2 SMNVEV (reference sequence). CDR3 in amino acids: CASSLLRQGGPTEAFF. For the CDR3, the DNA is TGTGCCAGCAGTTTATTGAGGCAGGGCGGGCCCACTGAAGCTTTCTTT.

This rearrangement joins TRBV18 to TRBJ1-6; 7 nucleotides line up with TRBD1. Germline trimming cut 6 bases from V and 10 bases from J; bases unmatched to any gene: 12. CDR1 and CDR2 from the germline V gene are KGHSH and LQKENI. The CDR3 contains 15 residues. In nucleotides, the CDR3 is TGTGCCAGCTCGATGGACAGGACCGGTAAATCACCCCTCCACTTT. Its translation: CASSMDRTGKSPLHF.

This clone has more than one count but fewer than ten. This rearrangement joins TRBV29-1 to TRBJ1-3, with D possibly matching TRBD1 (6 bases). The CDR3 is 12 amino acids. Germline CDR1 and CDR2: SQVTM and ANQGSEA. Trimming removed 4 bases from V and 3 bases from J, with 7 bases in between. CDR3 amino acids: CSVADSGNTIYF. CDR3 bases: TGCAGCGTTGCGGACAGTGGAAACACCATATATTTT.

This clone was detected only a few times. The CDR3 bases are TGCGCCAGCAGCTTGGCGGTGGACTTCTCTGGTGAGCAGTTCTTC. The encoded protein is CASSLAVDFSGEQFF. The chain joins TRBV5-1 to TRBJ2-1, with D possibly TRBD2 on 5 matching bases. Germline V gene lookup returns CDR1 SGHRS and CDR2 YFSETQ. The ends were cut back, 0 bases at V and 9 bases at J, with 16 bases in the middle. The CDR3 has 15 amino acids. Full variable domain (outside the CDR3, taken from reference TRBV5-1 and TRBJ2-1): KAGVTQTPRYLIKTRGQQVTLSCSPISGHRSVSWYQQTPGQGLQFLFEYFSETQRNKGNFPGRFSGRQFSNSRSEMNVSTLELGDSALYLCASSLAVDFSGEQFFGPGTRLTVL.

Only a few counts were recorded for this clone. The rearrangement links TRBV19 to TRBJ1-1; the match to TRBD1 covers 9 bases. The CDR3 covers 14 residues. V lost 4 bases to trimming and J lost 6 bases; unmatched junction nucleotides: 6. In germline, CDR1 is LNHDA, CDR2 SQIVND (reference sequence). The CDR3 region is CASSKSRDRAEAFF. CDR3 DNA sequence: TGTGCCAGTAGTAAAAGCCGGGACAGGGCTGAAGCTTTCTTT.

The genes are TRBV11-2 and TRBJ2-7; TRBD1 agrees at 9 bases. The CDR3 runs to 13 residues. Germline loops: CDR1 SGHAT, CDR2 FQNNGV. V lost 5 bases to trimming and J lost 6 bases; unmatched junction nucleotides: 5. CDR3 nucleotides: TGTGCCAGCAGCCCCGACAGGGGGACCGAGCAGTACTTC. Translating it yields CASSPDRGTEQYF.

In its sample, this clone was seen a few times. The V and J genes are TRBV30 and TRBJ2-7, with 8 bases that match TRBD1. J gave up 4 bases and V 2 bases, and 4 bases lay outside the gene matches. The CDR3 runs to 13 residues. Germline V gives CDR1 GTSNPN, CDR2 SVGIG (reference sequence). The DNA for the CDR3 is TGTGCCTGGAGTCGGCAGGGGGCATACGAGCAGTACTTC. Encoded protein: CAWSRQGAYEQYF.